Listed below are T cell receptor beta chains from one sample, sequenced in a study of early T cells in non-severe SARS-CoV-2 infection. TCRdb fed the 5' RACE reads into MiXCR, producing one record per CDR3 protein. Among fewer than 65,000 distinct CDR3 sequences listed, roughly 8% were seen once. Material: whole blood, obtained at baseline. These receptors were collected from an adult who was a healthcare worker with PCR-confirmed SARS-CoV-2 infection or an uninfected control (not recorded which). The CDR3 runs from the conserved cysteine through the conserved F or W. The D gene is left open where the match is weak. Rows may omit the clone size; those that give it use once, few, many or a size class.

clone_size,d_call,cdr3_length,j_call,v_call,cdr3_aa,cdr3_nt
many,.,11,TRBJ2-5,TRBV7-2,CASSLKGTQYF,TGTGCCAGCAGCTTAAAGGGGACCCAGTACTTC
many,.,13,TRBJ1-5,TRBV7-2,CASSFDRSQPQHF,TGTGCCAGCAGCTTTGATAGGTCGCAACCCCAGCATTTT
once,TRBD2,15,TRBJ2-5,TRBV7-9,CASSRWTSSHETQYF,TGTGCCAGCAGCCGCTGGACTAGCAGCCATGAGACCCAGTACTTC
.,.,12,TRBJ2-5,TRBV20-1,CSASSGKATQYF,TGCAGTGCTAGTTCCGGGAAGGCGACCCAGTACTTC
.,TRBD1,14,TRBJ2-7,TRBV12-3/TRBV12-4,CASSLDRAYYEQYF,TGTGCCAGCAGCCTCGACAGGGCGTATTACGAGCAGTACTTC
many,.,15,TRBJ2-5,TRBV4-1,CASSQPGRSQETQYF,TGCGCCAGCAGCCAACCTGGACGGAGCCAAGAGACCCAGTACTTC
few,.,14,TRBJ2-2,TRBV6-4,CASRLSSNTGELFF,TGTGCCAGCAGACTAAGTTCGAACACCGGGGAGCTGTTTTTT
few,TRBD2,13,TRBJ2-1,TRBV29-1,CSVLTSGDNEQFF,TGCAGCGTCCTGACTAGCGGGGACAATGAGCAGTTCTTC
.,.,11,TRBJ1-3,TRBV12-3/TRBV12-4,CASSLEQGIRF,TGTGCCAGCAGTTTAGAGCAGGGAATTCGGTTT
many,.,14,TRBJ2-1,TRBV18,CASSPHGQVNEQFF,TGTGCCAGCTCACCACACGGGCAGGTCAATGAGCAGTTCTTC
many,.,15,TRBJ2-5,TRBV9,CASSVDGSSGETQYF,TGTGCCAGCAGCGTAGACGGGAGCTCGGGAGAGACCCAGTACTTC
many,TRBD2,15,TRBJ2-1,TRBV20-1,CSAREVAGGYNEQFF,TGCAGTGCTAGAGAGGTGGCGGGAGGCTACAATGAGCAGTTCTTC
.,TRBD1,16,TRBJ2-1,TRBV6-2/TRBV6-3,CASSYRTGIVPNEQFF,TGTGCCAGCAGTTATCGGACAGGGATAGTGCCCAATGAGCAGTTCTTC
few,TRBD1,18,TRBJ1-5,TRBV27,CASSLSPQGARGNQPQHF,TGTGCCAGCAGTTTATCCCCACAGGGGGCGCGGGGCAATCAGCCCCAGCATTTT
many,TRBD1,16,TRBJ1-2,TRBV20-1,CSASLFGDRGIDGYTF,TGCAGTGCTAGTTTATTCGGGGACAGGGGAATAGATGGCTACACCTTC
.,TRBD2,15,TRBJ2-7,TRBV5-8,CASSGTSGRTSEQYF,TGTGCCAGCAGCGGGACTAGCGGGAGAACGAGTGAGCAGTACTTC
few,TRBD2,13,TRBJ2-7,TRBV7-8,CASSLVSGRALNF,TGTGCCAGCAGCTTAGTTAGCGGGAGGGCCCTGAACTTC
.,.,13,TRBJ2-5,TRBV6-6,CASELTVQETQYF,TGTGCCAGCGAATTGACAGTCCAAGAGACCCAGTACTTC
many,.,14,TRBJ2-3,TRBV3-1,CASSPSQGSDTQYF,TGTGCCAGCAGCCCAAGTCAGGGTTCAGATACGCAGTATTTT
few,TRBD2,16,TRBJ2-3,TRBV28,CASSSQGLAGADTQYF,TGTGCCAGCAGCTCACAGGGACTAGCGGGAGCAGATACGCAGTATTTT
many,.,17,TRBJ2-3,TRBV12-3/TRBV12-4,CASSYLPTAVNPDTQYF,TGTGCCAGCAGCTACTTACCGACAGCGGTCAACCCAGATACGCAGTATTTT
.,.,12,TRBJ2-5,TRBV20-1,CSAGGGAETQYF,TGCAGTGCTGGAGGGGGAGCAGAGACCCAGTACTTC
few,TRBD2,17,TRBJ2-7,TRBV7-8,CASSLVPGTSGTYEQYF,TGTGCCAGCAGCTTAGTTCCCGGGACTAGCGGGACTTACGAGCAGTACTTC
few,.,13,TRBJ2-2,TRBV4-1,CASSQPQAGELFF,TGCGCCAGCAGCCAACCCCAGGCCGGGGAGCTGTTTTTT
.,TRBD2,12,TRBJ2-7,TRBV30,CAWSIAGDEQYF,TGTGCCTGGAGTATAGCGGGAGACGAGCAGTACTTC
.,TRBD2,14,TRBJ2-1,TRBV19,CASSTWTSGNEQFF,TGTGCCAGTAGTACCTGGACTAGCGGAAATGAGCAGTTCTTC
many,.,13,TRBJ1-1,TRBV6-2/TRBV6-3,CASSPQGWTEAFF,TGTGCCAGCAGTCCTCAGGGTTGGACTGAAGCTTTCTTT
many,.,13,TRBJ2-7,TRBV24-1,CATSDPPRVEQYF,TGTGCCACCAGTGACCCGCCCCGGGTCGAGCAGTACTTC
.,.,18,TRBJ2-2,TRBV3-2,CASSRLLGGGGGTGELFF,TGTGCCAGCAGCCGCCTGCTCGGCGGGGGCGGGGGCACCGGGGAGCTGTTTTTT
many,TRBD1,14,TRBJ2-7,TRBV7-2,CASSYRQGSYEQYF,TGTGCCAGCAGCTACCGACAGGGTTCCTACGAGCAGTACTTC
many,.,13,TRBJ1-4,TRBV7-6,CASSSPGTEKLFF,TGTGCCAGCAGCTCACCCGGGACAGAAAAACTGTTTTTT
many,.,16,TRBJ2-1,TRBV9,CASSVSGLSSYNEQFF,TGTGCCAGCAGCGTTAGTGGGCTTAGCTCCTACAATGAGCAGTTCTTC
many,TRBD2,16,TRBJ2-7,TRBV29-1,CSVGRLAGITPYEQYF,TGCAGCGTGGGCCGACTAGCGGGAATCACCCCCTACGAGCAGTACTTC
few,TRBD2,16,TRBJ2-1,TRBV20-1,CSARDLSASGRYEQFF,TGCAGTGCTAGAGATTTGTCGGCTAGCGGGAGGTATGAGCAGTTCTTC
.,TRBD2,16,TRBJ2-7,TRBV7-3,CASSLRREGRVNEQYF,TGTGCCAGCAGCTTAAGGCGGGAGGGCCGGGTTAACGAGCAGTACTTC
.,.,14,TRBJ2-7,TRBV9,CASSALAGAFEQYF,TGTGCCAGCAGCGCCCTGGCCGGGGCATTCGAGCAGTACTTC
many,TRBD2,16,TRBJ2-7,TRBV2,CASSLNTPGLALEQYF,TGTGCCAGCAGCCTAAACACACCGGGACTAGCACTGGAGCAGTACTTC
.,TRBD2,13,TRBJ2-1,TRBV20-1,CSARDLAGGEQFF,TGCAGTGCTAGGGACTTGGCGGGAGGTGAGCAGTTCTTC
.,.,12,TRBJ2-3,TRBV15,CATSRGTDTQYF,TGTGCCACCAGCAGAGGCACAGATACGCAGTATTTT
many,.,14,TRBJ2-1,TRBV28,CASGRTDAYNEQFF,TGTGCCAGCGGCCGGACGGATGCCTACAATGAGCAGTTCTTC
many,TRBD1,15,TRBJ2-5,TRBV7-3,CASSFGDRLKETQYF,TGTGCCAGCAGCTTCGGGGACAGACTTAAAGAGACCCAGTACTTC
many,TRBD2,13,TRBJ2-7,TRBV11-2,CASSNSGGYEQYF,TGTGCCAGCAGCAATAGCGGGGGGTACGAGCAGTACTTC
.,.,13,TRBJ2-2,TRBV6-1,CASSEQVTGELFF,TGTGCCAGCAGTGAACAGGTGACCGGGGAGCTGTTTTTT
.,TRBD2,14,TRBJ2-5,TRBV6-5,CASSYSGGLETQYF,TGTGCCAGCAGTTACTCGGGGGGGTTAGAGACCCAGTACTTC
few,.,15,TRBJ2-5,TRBV24-1,CATSDRGRFEETQYF,TGTGCCACCAGTGATCGGGGTCGGTTTGAAGAGACCCAGTACTTC
many,.,17,TRBJ2-7,TRBV20-1,CSARDDLLALTSYEQYF,TGCAGTGCTAGAGACGACCTTTTAGCGTTAACGTCCTACGAGCAGTACTTC
.,.,17,TRBJ2-3,TRBV20-1,CSAKVLGPGLVKDTQYF,TGCAGTGCCAAGGTTTTGGGCCCGGGCTTGGTGAAAGATACGCAGTATTTT
many,TRBD1,16,TRBJ2-7,TRBV5-1,CASSQAPGQGSYEQYF,TGCGCCAGCAGCCAAGCCCCGGGACAGGGGTCCTACGAGCAGTACTTC
.,TRBD2,16,TRBJ2-1,TRBV10-3,CAISETSGSGYNEQFF,TGTGCCATCAGTGAGACTAGCGGGAGTGGGTACAATGAGCAGTTCTTC
.,TRBD1,15,TRBJ1-4,TRBV12-3/TRBV12-4,CASSRLGTGPGKLFF,TGTGCCAGCAGTCGCCTCGGGACAGGGCCGGGGAAGCTGTTTTTT
many,.,17,TRBJ1-2,TRBV27,CASSLYSGGGQLYGYTF,TGTGCCAGCAGTTTGTATTCGGGGGGCGGACAACTGTATGGCTACACCTTC
many,TRBD2,15,TRBJ2-1,TRBV7-2,CASSLARDYYNEQFF,TGTGCCAGCAGCTTGGCCCGGGACTACTACAATGAGCAGTTCTTC
many,TRBD1,9,TRBJ1-1,TRBV5-1,CASGQGAFF,TGCGCCAGCGGACAGGGGGCTTTCTTT
.,.,12,TRBJ2-3,TRBV7-2,CASSSFTDTQYF,TGTGCCAGCAGCTCATTCACAGATACGCAGTATTTT
many,TRBD2,14,TRBJ2-5,TRBV27,CASSSAGGRETQYF,TGTGCCAGCAGTTCCGCGGGAGGGCGGGAGACCCAGTACTTC
few,TRBD1,15,TRBJ2-1,TRBV19,CASSRDPGQYNEQFF,TGTGCCAGTAGTAGAGATCCGGGACAGTACAATGAGCAGTTCTTC
many,.,15,TRBJ2-5,TRBV2,CASSELALSAETQYF,TGTGCCAGCAGTGAACTAGCGTTGAGTGCCGAGACCCAGTACTTC
few,.,14,TRBJ2-3,TRBV6-6,CASSYFGATDTQYF,TGTGCCAGCAGTTACTTCGGGGCCACAGATACGCAGTATTTT
.,TRBD2,14,TRBJ2-7,TRBV29-1,CSVHSGGLPYEQYF,TGCAGCGTTCACTCCGGGGGACTACCTTACGAGCAGTACTTC
.,.,12,TRBJ2-3,TRBV20-1,CSAKVDLDTQYF,TGCAGTGCTAAGGTCGATTTAGATACGCAGTATTTT